This T cell receptor (beta chain) was sequenced for a study of cytomegalovirus exposure and HLA in healthy donors. Whole-study findings and limits: There were several of the most significant clusters that appeared linked to common viral pathogens in a later analysis. In vitro data verified a few CMV-associated chains as specific for CMV antigens. Earlier findings revealed that most TCR beta V segments proved productive either about 87% or about 30% of the time.

This CDR3 contains 14 residues. The V end lost 5 bases, the J end lost 6 bases, and 16 bases lay between the germline ends. The germline V gene encodes CDR1 MGHDK and CDR2 SYGVNS. Details on this clone: What it recognizes is unknown.

PCR amplification relied on 60 Vbeta primers (plus 13 Jbeta primers). As handled by the study authors: Approximately 73 million unique TCR beta chains, roughly 10 million shared, were counted in a later analysis. Sequencing was performed with immunoSEQ multiplex PCR; in TCRdb, only in-frame clones are kept and a portion is missing. The DNA gave D and trimming, while V, J and clone size come from that table. The top ten clones hold about 2.5% of a sample with about 170,000 clones, roughly 81% of them seen once. V gene TRBV25-1 combines with J gene TRBJ1-1; the D gene is possibly TRBD1 (6 bases). What was sequenced was PBMCs. This TCR was recovered from a man aged 25 to 40 in good health and CMV-seropositive. Here the CDR3 DNA reads TGTGCCAGCAGTTTTAGGGGGATAGACGCTGAAGCTTTCTTT. Its translation: CASSFRGIDAEAFF.